These 5 T cell receptor beta chains originate from one sample sequenced in a study of shared clonotypes between healthy human individuals. CD45RO-negative, CCR7-selected cells formed the naive CD8 fraction, which excluded terminally differentiated effector memory CD45RA+ cells. Assay used: immunoSEQ multiplex PCR; TCRdb lists only in-frame clones, some missing. The data contain about 2 million clones, around 96% of them seen just once; the ten biggest clones take up around 1.2%. Source material: naive CD8+ T cells sorted from blood. All receptors come from a young man in good health.

V is TRBV28 and J is TRBJ2-7, with D possibly being TRBD2 (6 bases). Germline-derived CDR1 and CDR2 are MDHEN and SYDVKM. The CDR3 is 16 residues long. Trimming left V 5 bases short and J 2 bases short, with 19 bases between. The CDR3 is CASSPTPGEWPYEQYF. In nucleotides, the CDR3 is TGTGCCAGCAGTCCGACGCCGGGGGAATGGCCCTACGAGCAGTACTTC.

Only a few counts were recorded for this clone. Other DNA sequences in this sample translate to the same CDR3. The chain carries TRBV7-9 and TRBJ2-7; D is ambiguous. Trimming took off 1 base at V and 4 bases at J, with 5 bases between the two ends. This CDR3 has 12 residues. CDR1 and CDR2 from the germline V gene are SEHNR and FQNEAQ (reference sequence). The CDR3 region has the DNA TGTGCCAGCAGCTTAGAATCGTACGAGCAGTACTTC. Translation: CASSLESYEQYF.

In regard to this clone: This CDR3 is also generated by other DNA sequences in the sample. The CDR3 here is CASSLGDTQYF. The CDR3 DNA reads TGTGCCAGCAGTCTAGGTGATACGCAGTATTTT. This chain uses TRBV6-6 with TRBJ2-3, with D uncertain. The germline CDR1 and CDR2 sequences are MNHNY and SVGAGI (reference sequence). CDR3 length equals 11 residues. V lost 5 bases, J lost 6 bases, and 6 bases lay in between.

The chain joins TRBV7-2 to TRBJ1-6; D is undetermined. The V gene's germline CDR1 is SGHTA and CDR2 FQGNSA. With 1 base removed from V and 3 bases from J, the gap between germline ends came to 19 bases. This CDR3 contains 19 residues. Written as DNA, the CDR3 is TGTGCCAGCAGCTTAGATTTTAGGGCAGAGAAAAACTATAATTCACCCCTCCACTTT. It is translated as CASSLDFRAEKNYNSPLHF.

The chain is built from TRBV4-1 and TRBJ2-3; unclear D gene. The CDR3 is made up of 17 amino acids. V shed 4 bases and J shed 6 bases, with 23 bases lying between them. The germline V gene encodes CDR1 MGHRA and CDR2 YSYEKL. Written as DNA, the CDR3 is TGCGCCAGCAGCCCCCCTGGCGAATTCGTAGACCCGGATACGCAGTATTTT. This codes for CASSPPGEFVDPDTQYF.